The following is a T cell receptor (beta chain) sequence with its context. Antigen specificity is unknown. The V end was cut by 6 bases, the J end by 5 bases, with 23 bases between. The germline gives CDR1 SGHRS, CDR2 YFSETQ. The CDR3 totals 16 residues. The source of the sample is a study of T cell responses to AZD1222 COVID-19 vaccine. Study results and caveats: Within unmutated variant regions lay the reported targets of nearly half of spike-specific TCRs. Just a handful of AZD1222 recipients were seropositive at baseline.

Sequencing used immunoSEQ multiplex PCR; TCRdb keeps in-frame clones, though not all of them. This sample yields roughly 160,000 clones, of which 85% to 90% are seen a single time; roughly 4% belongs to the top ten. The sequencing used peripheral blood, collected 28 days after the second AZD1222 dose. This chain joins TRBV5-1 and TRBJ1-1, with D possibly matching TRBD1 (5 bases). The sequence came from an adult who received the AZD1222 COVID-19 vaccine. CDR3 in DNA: TGCGCCAGCACTTACGGGGCGGGAGGAGGGAAGACTGAAGCTTTCTTT. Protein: CASTYGAGGGKTEAFF.